The clone carrying this T cell receptor beta chain was found a few times. Amplified TCR beta CDR3 regions came from RNA transcripts. RT-PCR in the first round (using the HTBI primer set) targeted the TCR CDR3. TCRdb used MiXCR to reprocess the multiplex PCR reads, holding one entry per CDR3 protein. This table holds 500,000 to 650,000 distinct CDR3 sequences, 17% found once. This sample stems from a study of T cells in Graves' hyperthyroidism and ophthalmopathy. Trimming stripped 7 bases from V and 1 base from J, with 10 bases between. Germline V gene sequence: CDR1 MNHEY, CDR2 SVGEGT. The length of the CDR3 is 13 residues.

Source material: blood. V usage is TRBV6-2 or TRBV6-3 and J usage is TRBJ1-1, with a tentative D call TRBD1 (5 bases). The sequence was collected from a woman between 18 and 29 years old with Graves' ophthalmopathy. The CDR3 loop is CASKIGQNTEAFF. CDR3 DNA: TGTGCCAGCAAGATTGGACAGAACACTGAAGCTTTCTTT.